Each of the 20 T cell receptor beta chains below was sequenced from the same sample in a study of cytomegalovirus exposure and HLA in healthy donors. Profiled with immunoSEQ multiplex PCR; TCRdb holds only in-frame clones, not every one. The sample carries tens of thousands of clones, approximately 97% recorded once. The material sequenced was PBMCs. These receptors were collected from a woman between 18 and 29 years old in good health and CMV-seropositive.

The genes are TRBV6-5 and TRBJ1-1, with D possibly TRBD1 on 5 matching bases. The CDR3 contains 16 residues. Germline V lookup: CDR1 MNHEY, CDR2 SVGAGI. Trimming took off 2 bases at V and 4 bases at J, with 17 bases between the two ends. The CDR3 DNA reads TGTGCCAGCAGTTACGGGCTCCCTCGGGGGGGCACTGAAGCTTTCTTT. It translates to CASSYGLPRGGTEAFF.

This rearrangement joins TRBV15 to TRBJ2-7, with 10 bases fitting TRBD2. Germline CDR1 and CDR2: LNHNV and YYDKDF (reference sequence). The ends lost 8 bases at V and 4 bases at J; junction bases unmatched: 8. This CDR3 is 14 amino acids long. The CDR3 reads CATSGTSEVYEQYF. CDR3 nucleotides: TGTGCCACCTCCGGGACTAGCGAAGTATACGAGCAGTACTTC.

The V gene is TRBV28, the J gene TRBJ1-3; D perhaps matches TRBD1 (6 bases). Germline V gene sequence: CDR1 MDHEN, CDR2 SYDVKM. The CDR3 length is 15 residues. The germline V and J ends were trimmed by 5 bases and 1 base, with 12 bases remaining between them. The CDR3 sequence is CASSPTGNSGNTIYF. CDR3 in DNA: TGTGCCAGCAGTCCGACAGGAAATTCTGGAAACACCATATATTTT.

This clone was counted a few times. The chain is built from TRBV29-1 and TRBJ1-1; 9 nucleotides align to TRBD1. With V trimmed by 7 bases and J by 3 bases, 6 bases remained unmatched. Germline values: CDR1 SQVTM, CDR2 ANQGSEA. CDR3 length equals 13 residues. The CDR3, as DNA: TGCAGCGCGGTGACAGGGGGGTACACTGAAGCTTTCTTT. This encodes CSAVTGGYTEAFF.

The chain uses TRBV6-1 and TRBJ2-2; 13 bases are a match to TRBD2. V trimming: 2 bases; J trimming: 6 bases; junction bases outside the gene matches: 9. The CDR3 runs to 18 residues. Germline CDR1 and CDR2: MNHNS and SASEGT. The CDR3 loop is CASSESRLGLAGAGELFF. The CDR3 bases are TGTGCCAGCAGTGAAAGCCGACTCGGACTAGCGGGAGCCGGGGAGCTGTTTTTT.

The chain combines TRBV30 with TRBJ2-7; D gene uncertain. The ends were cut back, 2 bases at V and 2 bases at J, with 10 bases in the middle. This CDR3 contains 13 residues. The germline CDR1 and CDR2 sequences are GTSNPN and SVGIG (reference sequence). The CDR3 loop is CAWSSGNTYEQYF. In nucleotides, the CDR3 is TGTGCCTGGAGTAGTGGCAATACCTACGAGCAGTACTTC.

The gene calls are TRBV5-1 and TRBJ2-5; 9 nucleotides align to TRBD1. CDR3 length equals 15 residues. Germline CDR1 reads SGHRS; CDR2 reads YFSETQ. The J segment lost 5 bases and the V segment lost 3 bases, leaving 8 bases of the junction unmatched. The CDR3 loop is CASSSSGTGFETQYF. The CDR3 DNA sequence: TGCGCCAGCAGCTCATCCGGGACAGGGTTCGAGACCCAGTACTTC. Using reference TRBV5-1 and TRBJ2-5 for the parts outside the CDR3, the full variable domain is KAGVTQTPRYLIKTRGQQVTLSCSPISGHRSVSWYQQTPGQGLQFLFEYFSETQRNKGNFPGRFSGRQFSNSRSEMNVSTLELGDSALYLCASSSSGTGFETQYFGPGTRLLVL.

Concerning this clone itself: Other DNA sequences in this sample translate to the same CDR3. The DNA of the CDR3 is TGTGCCAGCAGTTTAAGAGGGGGGAACACTGAAGCTTTCTTT. This sequence encodes CASSLRGGNTEAFF. J is TRBJ1-1 and V is TRBV27, with a possible D match to TRBD1 (6 bases). Deletions cut 2 bases from V and 1 base from J, with 8 bases between. Per the germline V gene, CDR1 is MNHEY and CDR2 is SMNVEV (reference sequence). The CDR3 has 14 amino acids.

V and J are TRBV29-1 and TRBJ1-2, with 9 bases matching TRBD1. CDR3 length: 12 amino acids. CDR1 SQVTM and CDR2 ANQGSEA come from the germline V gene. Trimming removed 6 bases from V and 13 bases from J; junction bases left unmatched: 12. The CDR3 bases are TGCAGCGTGGAACAGGGGGCGAGTGCGTCCACCTTC. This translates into CSVEQGASASTF.

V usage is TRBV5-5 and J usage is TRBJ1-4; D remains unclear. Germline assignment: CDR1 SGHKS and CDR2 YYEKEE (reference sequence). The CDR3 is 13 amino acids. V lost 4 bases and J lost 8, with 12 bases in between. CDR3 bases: TGTGCCAGCAGCGTTGACCACGGGGAAAAACTGTTTTTT. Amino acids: CASSVDHGEKLFF.

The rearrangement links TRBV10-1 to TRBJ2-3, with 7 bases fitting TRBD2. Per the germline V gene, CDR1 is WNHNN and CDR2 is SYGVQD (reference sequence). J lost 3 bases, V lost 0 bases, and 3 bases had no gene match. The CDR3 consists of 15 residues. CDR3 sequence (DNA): TGCGCCAGCAGTGAGTCGGGGGGAGGGACAGATACGCAGTATTTT. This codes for CASSESGGGTDTQYF.

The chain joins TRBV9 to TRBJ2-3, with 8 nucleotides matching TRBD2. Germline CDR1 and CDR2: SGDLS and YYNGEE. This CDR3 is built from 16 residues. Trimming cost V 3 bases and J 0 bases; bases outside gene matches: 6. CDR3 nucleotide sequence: TGTGCCAGCAGCGATCTACTAGCGGATAGCACAGATACGCAGTATTTT. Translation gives CASSDLLADSTDTQYF.

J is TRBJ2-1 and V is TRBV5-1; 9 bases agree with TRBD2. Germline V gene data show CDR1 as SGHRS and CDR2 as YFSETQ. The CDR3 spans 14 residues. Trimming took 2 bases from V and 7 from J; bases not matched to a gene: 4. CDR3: CASSFSGSMNEQFF. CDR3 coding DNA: TGCGCCAGCAGCTTTAGCGGGAGTATGAATGAGCAGTTCTTC.

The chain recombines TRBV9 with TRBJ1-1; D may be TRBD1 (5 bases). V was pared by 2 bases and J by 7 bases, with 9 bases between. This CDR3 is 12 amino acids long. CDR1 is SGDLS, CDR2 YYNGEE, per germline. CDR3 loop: CASSVGGNEAFF. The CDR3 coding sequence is TGTGCCAGCAGCGTGGGGGGAAATGAAGCTTTCTTT. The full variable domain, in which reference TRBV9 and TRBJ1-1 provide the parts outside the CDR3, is DSGVTQTPKHLITATGQRVTLRCSPRSGDLSVYWYQQSLDQGLQFLIQYYNGEERAKGNILERFSAQQFPDLHSELNLSSLELGDSALYFCASSVGGNEAFFGQGTRLTVV.

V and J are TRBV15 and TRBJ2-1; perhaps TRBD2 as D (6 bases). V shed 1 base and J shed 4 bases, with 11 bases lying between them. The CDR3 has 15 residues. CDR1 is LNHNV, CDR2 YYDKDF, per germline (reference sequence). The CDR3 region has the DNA TGTGCCACCAGCAGAGTGCAGCGGGCGTACAATGAGCAGTTCTTC. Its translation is CATSRVQRAYNEQFF. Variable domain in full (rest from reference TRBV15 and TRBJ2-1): DAMVIQNPRYQVTQFGKPVTLSCSQTLNHNVMYWYQQKSSQAPKLLFHYYDKDFNNEADTPDNFQSRRPNTSFCFLDIRSPGLGDTAMYLCATSRVQRAYNEQFFGPGTRLTVL.

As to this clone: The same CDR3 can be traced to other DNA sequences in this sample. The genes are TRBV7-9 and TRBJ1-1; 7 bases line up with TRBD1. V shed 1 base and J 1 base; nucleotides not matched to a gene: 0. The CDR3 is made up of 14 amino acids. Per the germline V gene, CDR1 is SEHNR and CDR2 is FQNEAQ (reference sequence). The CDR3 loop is CASSLGQGNTEAFF. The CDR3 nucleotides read TGTGCCAGCAGCTTAGGACAGGGGAACACTGAAGCTTTCTTT.

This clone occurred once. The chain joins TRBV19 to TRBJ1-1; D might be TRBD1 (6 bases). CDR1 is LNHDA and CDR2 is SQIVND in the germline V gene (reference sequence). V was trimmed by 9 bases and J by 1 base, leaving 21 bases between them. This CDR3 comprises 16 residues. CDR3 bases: TGTGCCAGCAGGACAGCGACAAGCTATTCGAACACTGAAGCTTTCTTT. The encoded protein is CASRTATSYSNTEAFF.

CDR3 DNA sequence: TGTGCCAGCAGAACTAGCGGGGGCGAGCAGTACTTC. Translated, it gives CASRTSGGEQYF. J is TRBJ2-7 and V is TRBV28; TRBD2 matches at 11 bases. This CDR3 is 12 amino acids long. The V segment lost 6 bases and the J segment 6 bases; nucleotides outside the gene matches: 1. Germline-derived CDR1 and CDR2 are MDHEN and SYDVKM.

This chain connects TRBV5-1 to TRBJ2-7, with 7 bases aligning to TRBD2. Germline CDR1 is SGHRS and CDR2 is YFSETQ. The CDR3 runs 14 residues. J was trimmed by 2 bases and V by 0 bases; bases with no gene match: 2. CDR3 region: CASSLEGGPYEQYF. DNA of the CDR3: TGCGCCAGCAGCTTGGAGGGAGGGCCCTACGAGCAGTACTTC.

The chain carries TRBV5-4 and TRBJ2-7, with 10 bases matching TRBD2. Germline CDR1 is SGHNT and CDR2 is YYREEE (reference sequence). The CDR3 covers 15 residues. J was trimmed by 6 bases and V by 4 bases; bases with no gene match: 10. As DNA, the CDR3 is TGTGCCAGCAGCCCATCCGGACTAGCGGCGGCCGAGCAGTACTTC. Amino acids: CASSPSGLAAAEQYF. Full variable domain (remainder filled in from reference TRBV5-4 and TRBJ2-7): ETGVTQSPTHLIKTRGQQVTLRCSSQSGHNTVSWYQQALGQGPQFIFQYYREEENGRGNFPPRFSGLQFPNYSSELNVNALELDDSALYLCASSPSGLAAAEQYFGPGTRLTVT.